These 9 T cell receptor beta chains originate from one sample sequenced in a study of OX40 agonist ivuxolimab in advanced cancers. TCRdb's copy holds only in-frame clones and misses some; the assay was immunoSEQ multiplex PCR. Here the sample spans tens of thousands of clones, 80% to 95% being singletons. The material was CD4+ or CD8+ T cells sorted from blood, obtained in a trial of the OX40 agonist ivuxolimab. The receptors originated from an adult with an advanced solid tumor such as melanoma, head and neck, liver or kidney cancer.

The chain joins TRBV4-3 to TRBJ2-2; 9 bases fit TRBD1. V was clipped by 2 bases and J by 3 bases; unmatched bases: 7. Germline V gene data show CDR1 as LGHNA and CDR2 as YSLEER. The CDR3 spans 17 residues. CDR3 in amino acids: CASSQSPGQGDTGELFF. The CDR3 bases are TGCGCCAGCAGCCAATCCCCGGGACAGGGAGACACCGGGGAGCTGTTTTTT.

The CDR3 reads CASSLVSPGLAPFEQYF. The CDR3 DNA is TGTGCCAGCAGCTTAGTATCCCCGGGACTAGCACCTTTCGAGCAGTACTTC. V gene TRBV11-2 combines with J gene TRBJ2-7; 9 bases are shared with TRBD2. Germline V lookup: CDR1 SGHAT, CDR2 FQNNGV. After removal of 1 base from V and 6 bases from J, the junction contained 13 bases not matched to a gene. This CDR3 has 17 amino acids.

Here the CDR3 DNA reads TGTGCCAGCAGCCCTCAATGGAGGGTTTGTCAGCCCCAGCATTTT. As protein: CASSPQWRVCQPQHF. This chain joins TRBV21-1 and TRBJ1-5. TRBV21-1 is designated a pseudogene. This CDR3 has 15 amino acids.

This rearrangement joins TRBV6-5 to TRBJ1-2; 7 bases line up with TRBD1. CDR3 size: 14 residues. The V gene's germline CDR1 is MNHEY and CDR2 SVGAGI. Germline trimming cut 0 bases from V and 4 bases from J; bases unmatched to any gene: 2. The CDR3: CASSYSGTAYGYTF. For the CDR3, the DNA is TGTGCCAGCAGTTACTCGGGGACAGCCTATGGCTACACCTTC.

The chain combines TRBV5-4 with TRBJ2-5; a weak D match, TRBD1 (6 bases). Trimming stripped 5 bases from V and 2 bases from J, with 19 bases between. Germline CDR1 reads SGHNT; CDR2 reads YYREEE (reference sequence). The CDR3 runs 16 residues. Written as DNA, the CDR3 is TGTGCCAGCAGTTTCCCCCCTTCGGACAGACAAGAGACCCAGTACTTC. This translates into CASSFPPSDRQETQYF. Supplemented by reference TRBV5-4 and TRBJ2-5, the full variable domain reads ETGVTQSPTHLIKTRGQQVTLRCSSQSGHNTVSWYQQALGQGPQFIFQYYREEENGRGNFPPRFSGLQFPNYSSELNVNALELDDSALYLCASSFPPSDRQETQYFGPGTRLLVL.

The chain combines TRBV29-1 with TRBJ2-1; 12 bases match TRBD2. CDR3 length: 18 residues. Trimming took 4 bases from V and 4 from J; bases not matched to a gene: 14. Looked up from germline, CDR1 is SQVTM and CDR2 is ANQGSEA. The CDR3 DNA follows: TGCAGCGTTGGCGGCGAAGCTAGCGGGGGGGCTACTTACAATGAGCAGTTCTTC. It encodes CSVGGEASGGATYNEQFF.

This clone is a singleton in its sample. The V and J genes are TRBV10-3 and TRBJ2-1; no firm D call. Looked up from germline, CDR1 is ENHRY and CDR2 is SYGVKD. The germline V and J ends were trimmed by 6 bases and 9 bases, with 9 bases remaining between them. The CDR3 is 11 amino acids. The CDR3 DNA is TGTGCCATCAGCTCACCCGGTGAGCAGTTCTTC. This gives the protein CAISSPGEQFF.

This clone was observed a single time. The chain uses TRBV7-9 and TRBJ2-3, with 9 bases matching TRBD2. Germline CDR1 reads SEHNR; CDR2 reads FQNEAQ (reference sequence). The CDR3 has 17 residues. V was pared by 6 bases and J by 1 base, with 11 bases of the junction left unmatched. CDR3 sequence reads: CASSSLRGGAGTDTQYF. The DNA for the CDR3 is TGTGCCAGCAGTAGCCTCCGCGGGGGGGCCGGCACAGATACGCAGTATTTT.

The chain carries TRBV11-1 and TRBJ1-2, with D unresolved. The CDR3 has 14 amino acids. V was pared by 1 base and J by 3 bases, with 9 bases between. In germline, CDR1 is SGHAT, CDR2 FQDESV (reference sequence). For the CDR3, the DNA is TGTGCCAGCAGCTTAGTTGGAGGCGACTATGGCTACACCTTC. This gives the protein CASSLVGGDYGYTF.